This TCR beta chain was obtained from a study of neurological immune-mediated disorders. Study results and caveats: The most TCR clonal expansion was seen in HTLV-1-associated myelopathy, and the least was seen in multiple sclerosis, which fell below healthy controls. When the repertoires were sorted by phylogenetic grouping, those of 18 of 34 multiple sclerosis patients ended up in one related-CDR3 cluster, a possible signature.

The cDNA was generated by 5'RACE with 10-nucleotide random UMIs. One entry per CDR3 protein, called by TCRdb with MiXCR from the 5' RACE reads. The repertoire holds roughly 100,000 distinct CDR3 sequences, with roughly 3.5% as singletons. Unsorted libraries were derived from 2 million PBMCs stored at -80 C. This clonotype was observed at least ten times. The antigen remains unidentified. Per the germline V gene, CDR1 is SGHKS and CDR2 is YYEKEE (reference sequence). The CDR3 covers 13 residues. The junction had 2 bases not matched to a gene; V was cut back by 4 bases and J by 5 bases. The clonotype originates from a woman under 30 with multiple sclerosis. The genes are TRBV5-5 and TRBJ1-1; 10 bases match TRBD1. Material: PBMCs. The CDR3 sequence is CASSRDRGTEAFF. The CDR3 nucleotides are TGTGCCAGCAGCAGGGACAGGGGAACTGAAGCTTTCTTT.